Sequencing of this T cell receptor beta chain was carried out in a study of vaccination and CD4 T cells after COVID-19. Turning to the study itself: The convalescent group had six males, four females, seven Caucasians, two Asians, one multiracial.

Cultured CD4+ T-cell DNA underwent Oncomine TCR Beta short-read sequencing. Via MiXCR, TCRdb re-called the PCR reads, giving one row per CDR3 protein. Counted here are 11,000 to 15,000 distinct CDR3 sequences, around a quarter occurring once; the ten biggest clones make up just over 8%. In regard to this clonotype: Its cognate antigen is unknown.

Points from the study as a whole: There were relatively few convalescent patients studied, and there were no early post-infection timepoints. Median numbers of SARS-CoV-2-reactive clonotypes increased from 21 to 38 (not a significant change).

The treatment here: approximately nine-day PBMC culture with coronavirus spike peptide pools or control peptides (ViraFEST assay). CDR3 size: 14 residues. Trimming left V 1 base short and J 5 bases short, with 14 bases between. Germline V gene sequence: CDR1 DFQATT, CDR2 SNEGSKA (reference sequence). Sample: CD4+ T cells from blood, cultured in vitro. The rearrangement links TRBV20-1 to TRBJ2-5; D is tentatively TRBD1 or TRBD2 (6 bases each). This clonotype originated in a human donor who had recovered from COVID-19. CDR3 sequence reads: CSARGMGGEETQYF. The CDR3 DNA follows: TGCAGTGCTAGAGGAATGGGGGGCGAGGAGACCCAGTACTTC.